Below are 22 T cell receptor beta chains sequenced from a single sample in a study of cytomegalovirus exposure and HLA in healthy donors. The PCR had 60 Vbeta and 13 Jbeta primers. Here immunoSEQ multiplex PCR was the method, and the copy in TCRdb shows in-frame clones only, minus some. The repertoire holds about 160,000 clones, with about 78% as singletons. Sequencing was carried out using PBMCs. The source is a male donor in good health and CMV-seronegative.

The chain couples TRBV10-3 to TRBJ1-1; a weak D match, TRBD1 (5 bases). The V and J ends lost 10 bases and 0 bases respectively, with 18 bases between them. In germline, CDR1 is ENHRY, CDR2 SYGVKD. The CDR3 sequence is 15 residues long. The CDR3 DNA follows: TGTGCCACCCTCCCCGACAGAGCCTTGAACACTGAAGCTTTCTTT. Translated, it gives CATLPDRALNTEAFF.

This sequence joins TRBV6-6 and TRBJ1-1, with TRBD1 identical over 7 bases. Trimming cost V 1 base and J 6 bases; bases outside gene matches: 5. The CDR3 is 14 residues long. Germline-derived CDR1 and CDR2 are MNHNY and SVGAGI (reference sequence). The CDR3 bases are TGTGCCAGCAGTTACTTTGGGACAGTTTCTGAAGCTTTCTTT. Protein sequence: CASSYFGTVSEAFF.

This rearrangement joins TRBV4-2 to TRBJ1-5, with 7 bases matching TRBD1. This CDR3 is built from 15 residues. Per germline, CDR1 LGHNA and CDR2 YNFKEQ. With 6 bases clipped from V and 0 bases from J, the junction kept 5 bases outside the gene matches. This CDR3 reads CASRRDSYSNQPQHF. The DNA of the CDR3 is TGTGCCAGCAGACGGGACAGTTATAGCAATCAGCCCCAGCATTTT.

This sequence joins TRBV5-6 and TRBJ1-4; D is undetermined. Trimming shortened V by 0 bases and J by 0 bases, and 9 bases separated the two germline ends. The CDR3 extends over 16 amino acids. Germline V gene data show CDR1 as SGHDT and CDR2 as YYEEEE. CDR3 nucleotide sequence: TGTGCCAGCAGCTTGGCTGGCGGTTCAACTAATGAAAAACTGTTTTTT. It translates to CASSLAGGSTNEKLFF. Based on the CDR3 plus reference TRBV5-6 and TRBJ1-4, the full variable domain is DAGVTQSPTHLIKTRGQQVTLRCSPKSGHDTVSWYQQALGQGPQFIFQYYEEEERQRGNFPDRFSGHQFPNYSSELNVNALLLGDSALYLCASSLAGGSTNEKLFFGSGTQLSVL.

This clone appeared once. The V and J genes are TRBV4-2 and TRBJ2-7; TRBD2 is a possible D gene (6 bases). Germline CDR1 LGHNA, CDR2 YNFKEQ. The CDR3 loop spans 14 amino acids. Trimming took off 0 bases at V and 5 bases at J, with 11 bases between the two ends. Written as DNA, the CDR3 is TGTGCCAGCAGCCAAGATCGGGGACTGAACGAGCAGTACTTC. Its translation: CASSQDRGLNEQYF.

V is TRBV27 and J is TRBJ2-7; 11 positions agree with TRBD2. The germline V gene encodes CDR1 MNHEY and CDR2 SMNVEV (reference sequence). The CDR3 totals 13 residues. V shed 6 bases and J 7 bases; nucleotides not matched to a gene: 5. The CDR3 spells CASRLAGVPEQYF. The CDR3 nucleotides read TGTGCCAGCAGACTAGCGGGAGTTCCGGAGCAGTACTTC.

The genes are TRBV14 and TRBJ2-3; TRBD2 matches at 9 bases. V lost 4 bases to trimming and J lost 5 bases; unmatched junction nucleotides: 10. The length of the CDR3 is 16 residues. Germline V lookup: CDR1 SGHDN, CDR2 FVKESK. CDR3 sequence reads: CASSPVGGGAEDTQYF. As DNA, the CDR3 is TGTGCCAGCAGCCCCGTGGGCGGGGGGGCCGAAGATACGCAGTATTTT.

The V and J genes are TRBV4-1 and TRBJ2-7; TRBD1 matches 9 bases. Germline V gene data show CDR1 as MGHRA and CDR2 as YSYEKL. V lost 4 bases, J lost 2 bases, and 6 bases stayed unmatched. CDR3 length equals 15 residues. The CDR3 is CASSPGQGNTYEQYF. The CDR3 DNA reads TGCGCCAGCAGCCCCGGACAGGGGAATACCTACGAGCAGTACTTC.

CDR3 amino acids: CASRETGSNQPQHF. In DNA, the CDR3 is TGTGCCAGCAGAGAGACAGGTAGCAATCAGCCCCAGCATTTT. The gene calls are TRBV28 and TRBJ1-5; possibly TRBD1 for D (6 bases). The CDR3 is made up of 14 amino acids. The V and J ends lost 6 bases and 0 bases respectively, with 9 bases between them. Germline CDR1 reads MDHEN; CDR2 reads SYDVKM.

In this sample, this clone turned up a few times. V and J are TRBV7-6 and TRBJ1-6, with 7 positions matching TRBD1. Trimming cost V 3 bases and J 8 bases; bases outside gene matches: 1. Looked up from germline, CDR1 is SGHVS and CDR2 is FNYEAQ. The CDR3 length is 13 residues. CDR3 DNA: TGTGCCAGCAGCTTCGGACAGGATTCACCCCTCCACTTT. As protein: CASSFGQDSPLHF.

This clone was found once. This chain connects TRBV9 to TRBJ2-6, with 9 bases fitting TRBD1. The CDR3 runs 20 residues. V dropped 2 bases and J dropped 0; count of bases not matched to a gene: 12. Germline V gives CDR1 SGDLS, CDR2 YYNGEE. The chain's CDR3 is CASSVSMFGTGISGANVLTF. Here the CDR3 DNA reads TGTGCCAGCAGCGTTAGTATGTTCGGGACAGGGATCTCTGGGGCCAACGTCCTGACTTTC.

Concerning this clone: The sample holds other DNA sequences that translate to the same CDR3. The chain carries TRBV6-5 and TRBJ1-1, with 7 positions matching TRBD1. Germline V gene sequence: CDR1 MNHEY, CDR2 SVGAGI. Unmatched junction bases numbered 5, after V lost 4 bases and J lost 0 bases. This CDR3 contains 15 residues. The CDR3 region has the DNA TGTGCCAGCAGTTTGGGACAGCCCATGAACACTGAAGCTTTCTTT. It is translated as CASSLGQPMNTEAFF.

V usage is TRBV5-4 and J usage is TRBJ2-7; TRBD2 agrees at 10 bases. V lost 7 bases, J lost 5 bases, and 6 bases stayed unmatched. In germline, CDR1 is SGHNT, CDR2 YYREEE (reference sequence). The CDR3 covers 13 residues. In nucleotides, the CDR3 is TGTGCCAGCTCCGGGACTAGCGACGACGAGCAGTACTTC. Translating it yields CASSGTSDDEQYF.

This clone was seen only once. The V and J genes are TRBV7-2 and TRBJ2-3, with D unclear. Germline assignment: CDR1 SGHTA and CDR2 FQGNSA. The length of the CDR3 is 16 residues. Trimming took off 5 bases at V and 2 bases at J, with 17 bases between the two ends. The CDR3 coding sequence is TGTGCCAGCAGCCACAAAGCTCTGACTGTCACAGATACGCAGTATTTT. Protein: CASSHKALTVTDTQYF.

This chain connects TRBV18 to TRBJ1-4; 9 bases map to TRBD1. CDR1 and CDR2 from the germline V gene are KGHSH and LQKENI. Trimming at V came to 2 bases and at J to 5 bases, leaving 6 bases not matched to a gene. This CDR3 has 16 residues. CDR3 loop: CASSPNTDRGNEKLFF. CDR3 nucleotides: TGTGCCAGCTCACCAAATACGGACAGGGGAAATGAAAAACTGTTTTTT.

This clone appeared once. J is TRBJ2-7 and V is TRBV28; D might be TRBD1 (5 bases). The CDR3 runs to 12 residues. CDR1 and CDR2 (germline): MDHEN, SYDVKM. V was clipped by 7 bases and J by 2 bases, with 9 bases between them. The CDR3 spells CASNRLTYEQYF. The CDR3 DNA is TGTGCCAGCAACAGGTTAACCTACGAGCAGTACTTC.

V gene TRBV28 combines with J gene TRBJ2-1; TRBD1 matches 8 bases. CDR3 length: 17 residues. The junction had 11 bases not matched to a gene; V was cut back by 3 bases and J by 4 bases. Germline lookup yields CDR1 MDHEN and CDR2 SYDVKM. The chain's CDR3 is CASSFYSAGGQYNEQFF. For the CDR3, the DNA is TGTGCCAGCAGTTTTTATTCGGCAGGGGGCCAATACAATGAGCAGTTCTTC.

This sequence joins TRBV9 and TRBJ1-1; D is perhaps TRBD1 (6 bases). Germline V gene sequence: CDR1 SGDLS, CDR2 YYNGEE. The CDR3 loop spans 15 amino acids. Trimming left V 2 bases short and J 1 base short, with 12 bases between. CDR3 region: CASSVTGTQNTEAFF. The CDR3 DNA is TGTGCCAGCAGCGTGACCGGGACACAGAACACTGAAGCTTTCTTT. Looking up the rest from reference TRBV9 and TRBJ1-1 gives the full variable domain: DSGVTQTPKHLITATGQRVTLRCSPRSGDLSVYWYQQSLDQGLQFLIQYYNGEERAKGNILERFSAQQFPDLHSELNLSSLELGDSALYFCASSVTGTQNTEAFFGQGTRLTVV.

This rearrangement joins TRBV5-1 to TRBJ2-1, with D possibly being TRBD1 (6 bases). Per the germline V gene, CDR1 is SGHRS and CDR2 is YFSETQ. Trimming pared 4 bases from V and 3 bases from J, leaving 17 bases between. This CDR3 is built from 16 residues. The CDR3 coding sequence is TGCGCCAGCAGCAGTACAGGGAGAATGCTCTACAATGAGCAGTTCTTC. The encoded protein is CASSSTGRMLYNEQFF.

This chain links TRBV7-9 with TRBJ2-5; 9 bases map to TRBD1. Germline V gives CDR1 SEHNR, CDR2 FQNEAQ (reference sequence). The CDR3 consists of 15 residues. The V gene end was trimmed by 2 bases and the J gene end by 5 bases; junction bases not matched to a gene: 6. The CDR3 DNA reads TGTGCCAGCAGCTTACTAACAGGGGGCCAGGAGACCCAGTACTTC. This codes for CASSLLTGGQETQYF.

The rearrangement links TRBV5-6 to TRBJ2-7; D possibly corresponds to TRBD1 (5 bases). The CDR3 is 13 amino acids. V was clipped by 6 bases and J by 7 bases, with 17 bases between them. Germline CDR1 SGHDT, CDR2 YYEEEE. This CDR3 is CASIDGQSSEQYF. The CDR3 bases are TGTGCCAGCATCGACGGACAATCTAGTGAGCAGTACTTC.

This clone was counted only a few times. The chain links TRBV5-4 to TRBJ2-7; 16 nucleotides agree with TRBD2. V trimming: 3 bases; J trimming: 0 bases; junction bases outside the gene matches: 3. From germline, CDR1 is SGHNT and CDR2 YYREEE (reference sequence). This CDR3 has 17 residues. This CDR3 reads CASSSGTSGRASYEQYF. CDR3 bases: TGTGCCAGCAGCTCCGGGACTAGCGGGAGGGCCTCCTACGAGCAGTACTTC.